The table lists the clone carrying this T cell receptor (beta chain) with a few counts. What it recognizes is unknown. The sample originates from a study of cytomegalovirus exposure and HLA in healthy donors. Study context: Findings of an earlier analysis included roughly 110 million unique TCR beta sequences from some 180 million T cells. Study-level findings and limits: It was approximately 170 TCR beta chains that were listed as cytomegalovirus-associated.

The V and J ends lost 5 bases and 2 bases respectively, with 12 bases between them. This CDR3 contains 14 residues. Germline V gene sequence: CDR1 SGHAT, CDR2 FQDESV (reference sequence). With 60 Vbeta and 13 Jbeta primers, the PCR was carried out. Generated by immunoSEQ multiplex PCR, the TCRdb table keeps only in-frame clones and is missing some. The profile shows over 120,000 clones, 70% of them singletons. The sequenced sample was PBMCs. V is TRBV11-1 and J is TRBJ2-5, with a weak D call TRBD1 (6 bases). The TCR originated in a woman aged 55-70 years in good health and CMV-seropositive. CDR3 DNA: TGTGCCAGCAGCCGAGGGACAACTCAAGAGACCCAGTACTTC. Its translation: CASSRGTTQETQYF.